This paragraph covers one T cell receptor beta chain sequence. This sample was taken from a study of blood T cell repertoires in COVID-19. On the study more broadly: The United States, Italy and Spain provided the acute and convalescent COVID-19 samples.

The protocol was immunoSEQ multiplex PCR, while the TCRdb copy is restricted to in-frame clones and leaves out a portion. The table includes roughly 200,000 clones, 88% detected once. CDR1 is SGHVS and CDR2 is FQNEAQ in the germline V gene. V shed 6 bases and J 4 bases; nucleotides not matched to a gene: 12. CDR3 size: 16 residues. Patients in Seattle were enrolled during active infection, then followed longitudinally. Source material: peripheral blood. The receptor comes from a man in his forties or fifties with COVID-19, enrolled during active disease. The chain employs TRBV7-8 and TRBJ2-1; 7 positions agree with TRBD2. The CDR3 nucleotides are TGTGCCAGCAGAGAAACCGCGGGAGCGTCGTACAATGAGCAGTTCTTC. As protein: CASRETAGASYNEQFF.